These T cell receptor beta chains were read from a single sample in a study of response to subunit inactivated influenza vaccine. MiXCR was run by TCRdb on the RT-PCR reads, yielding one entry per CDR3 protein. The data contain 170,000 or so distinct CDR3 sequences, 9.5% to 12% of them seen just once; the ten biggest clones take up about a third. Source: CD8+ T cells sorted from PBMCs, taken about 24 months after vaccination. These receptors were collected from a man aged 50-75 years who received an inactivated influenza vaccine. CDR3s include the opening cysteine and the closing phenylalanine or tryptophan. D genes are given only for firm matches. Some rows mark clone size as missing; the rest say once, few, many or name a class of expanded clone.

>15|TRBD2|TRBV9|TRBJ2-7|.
CASSVSPGGSYEQYF
TGTGCCAGCAGCGTTTCCCCGGGGGGTAGCTACGAGCAGTACTTC
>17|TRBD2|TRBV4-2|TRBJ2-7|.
CASSQDWAGGPSNEQYF
TGTGCCAGCAGCCAAGATTGGGCGGGAGGGCCCTCCAACGAGCAGTACTTC
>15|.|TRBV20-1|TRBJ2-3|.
CSARAERWDTDTQYF
TGCAGTGCTAGAGCTGAGAGATGGGACACAGATACGCAGTATTTT
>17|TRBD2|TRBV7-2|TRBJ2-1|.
CASSLGQAGGLYNEQFF
TGTGCCAGCAGCTTAGGGCAAGCGGGAGGTTTATACAATGAGCAGTTCTTC
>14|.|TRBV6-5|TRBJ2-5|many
CASSFLSAQETQYF
TGTGCCAGCAGTTTCTTGTCAGCCCAAGAGACCCAGTACTTC
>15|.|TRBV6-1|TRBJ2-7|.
CASSEGGRPSYEQYF
TGTGCCAGCAGTGAAGGGGGAAGACCATCCTACGAGCAGTACTTC
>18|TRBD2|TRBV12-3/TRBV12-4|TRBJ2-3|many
CASSWGDVAGIKTDTQYF
TGTGCCAGCAGTTGGGGTGACGTAGCGGGGATCAAAACAGATACGCAGTATTTT
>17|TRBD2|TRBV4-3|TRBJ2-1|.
CASSQDRLAGSYNEQFF
TGCGCCAGCAGCCAAGATAGGCTAGCGGGATCCTACAATGAGCAGTTCTTC
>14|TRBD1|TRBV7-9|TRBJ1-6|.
CASSATGVGSPLHF
TGTGCCAGCAGCGCGACAGGGGTTGGTTCACCCCTCCACTTT
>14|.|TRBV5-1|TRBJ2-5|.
CASSLVVTQETQYF
TGCGCCAGCAGCTTGGTGGTCACCCAAGAGACCCAGTACTTC
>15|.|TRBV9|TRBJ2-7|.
CASSVGSAASYEQYF
TGTGCCAGCAGCGTAGGGTCAGCTGCTTCCTACGAGCAGTACTTC
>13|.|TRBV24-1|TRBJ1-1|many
CATSDLWNTEAFF
TGTGCCACCAGTGATCTATGGAACACTGAAGCTTTCTTT
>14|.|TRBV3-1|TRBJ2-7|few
CASSQEVGGYEQYF
TGTGCCAGCAGCCAAGAGGTAGGAGGCTACGAGCAGTACTTC
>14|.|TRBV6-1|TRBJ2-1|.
CASSFYSSYNEQFF
TGTGCCAGCAGCTTCTATAGCTCCTACAATGAGCAGTTCTTC
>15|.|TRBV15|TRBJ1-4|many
CATSRDGALNEKLFF
TGTGCCACCAGCAGGGACGGAGCTCTTAATGAAAAACTGTTTTTT
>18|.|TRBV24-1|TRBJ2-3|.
CATSDSHGGRQFPDTQYF
TGTGCCACCAGTGACTCCCACGGGGGTAGACAATTCCCAGATACGCAGTATTTT
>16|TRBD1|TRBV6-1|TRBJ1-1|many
CASRLGQGAVGTEAFF
TGTGCCAGCAGACTGGGACAGGGCGCGGTTGGCACTGAAGCTTTCTTT
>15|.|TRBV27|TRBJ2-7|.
CASSLSSGPTYEQYF
TGTGCCAGCAGTTTATCTAGCGGCCCCACCTACGAGCAGTACTTC
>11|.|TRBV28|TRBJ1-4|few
CASSLGGKLFF
TGTGCCAGCAGTTTAGGGGGGAAACTGTTTTTT
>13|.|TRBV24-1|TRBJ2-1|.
CATSPDTYNEQFF
TGTGCCACCAGTCCGGACACTTACAATGAGCAGTTCTTC
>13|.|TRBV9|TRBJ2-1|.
CASSAKNYNEQFF
TGTGCCAGCAGCGCAAAGAACTACAATGAGCAGTTCTTC
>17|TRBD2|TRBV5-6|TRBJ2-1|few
CASSTLLAGVSYNEQFF
TGTGCCAGCAGCACGCTACTAGCGGGAGTGTCCTACAATGAGCAGTTCTTC
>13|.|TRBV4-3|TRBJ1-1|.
CASSPVGQNEAFF
TGCGCCAGCAGCCCGGTGGGGCAGAATGAAGCTTTCTTT
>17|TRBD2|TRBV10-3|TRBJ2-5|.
CATNDLISSGGPETQYF
TGTGCCACAAACGACCTGATATCTAGCGGGGGTCCTGAGACCCAGTACTTC
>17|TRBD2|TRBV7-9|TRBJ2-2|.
CASSLPGLAGYTGELFF
TGTGCCAGCAGCCTACCGGGACTAGCGGGATACACCGGGGAGCTGTTTTTT
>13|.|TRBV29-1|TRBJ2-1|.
CSVGAVGYNEQFF
TGCAGCGTTGGCGCGGTAGGGTACAATGAGCAGTTCTTC
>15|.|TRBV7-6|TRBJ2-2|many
CASSLSTGILGELFF
TGTGCCAGCAGCTTAAGCACAGGGATACTCGGGGAGCTGTTTTTT
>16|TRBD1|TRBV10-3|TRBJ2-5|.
CAISESIGTGGETQYF
TGTGCCATCAGTGAGTCTATAGGGACAGGTGGAGAGACCCAGTACTTC
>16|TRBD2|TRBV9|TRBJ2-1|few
CASRSGGASSYNEQFF
TGTGCCAGCAGGTCGGGAGGGGCCAGCTCCTACAATGAGCAGTTCTTC
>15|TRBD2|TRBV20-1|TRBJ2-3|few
CSARGTSGVLDTQYF
TGCAGTGCTAGAGGGACTAGCGGGGTATTGGATACGCAGTATTTT
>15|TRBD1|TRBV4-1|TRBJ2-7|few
CASSPSGQGLYEQYF
TGCGCCAGCAGCCCCTCGGGACAGGGGCTCTACGAGCAGTACTTC
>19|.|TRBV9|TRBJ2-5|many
CASSVAREGAGGLQETQYF
TGTGCCAGCAGCGTAGCTCGAGAGGGGGCGGGAGGACTCCAAGAGACCCAGTACTTC
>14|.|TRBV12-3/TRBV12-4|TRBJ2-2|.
CASSLLASAGELFF
TGTGCCAGCAGTTTACTAGCGAGCGCCGGGGAGCTGTTTTTT
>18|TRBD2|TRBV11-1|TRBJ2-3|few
CASSPWTSGRDLTDTQYF
TGTGCCAGCAGCCCCTGGACTAGCGGGAGGGATCTCACAGATACGCAGTATTTT
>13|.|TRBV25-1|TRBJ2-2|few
CASSEYSTGELFF
TGTGCCAGCAGTGAATACAGCACCGGGGAGCTGTTTTTT
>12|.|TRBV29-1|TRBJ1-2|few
CSAPGQAGGYTF
TGCAGCGCCCCGGGCCAGGCTGGTGGCTACACCTTC
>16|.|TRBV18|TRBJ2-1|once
CASSRTKASSYNEQFF
TGTGCCAGCTCACGGACTAAAGCGAGCTCCTACAATGAGCAGTTCTTC
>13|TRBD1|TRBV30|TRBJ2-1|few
CAWSGTGANEQFF
TGTGCCTGGAGTGGGACAGGGGCCAATGAGCAGTTCTTC
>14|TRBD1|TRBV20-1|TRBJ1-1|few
CSAGPNRGPFEAFF
TGCAGTGCTGGCCCTAACAGGGGGCCCTTCGAAGCTTTCTTT
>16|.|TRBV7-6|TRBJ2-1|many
CASSLGPGNSYNEQFF
TGTGCCAGCAGCTTAGGTCCGGGGAACTCCTACAATGAGCAGTTCTTC
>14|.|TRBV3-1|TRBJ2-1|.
CASSQRSSYNEQFF
TGTGCCAGCAGCCAAAGGAGCTCCTACAATGAGCAGTTCTTC
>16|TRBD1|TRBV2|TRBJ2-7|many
CASASVFGTGMYEQYF
TGTGCCAGCGCGTCCGTTTTCGGGACAGGGATGTACGAGCAGTACTTC
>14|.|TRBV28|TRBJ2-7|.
CASSLRGALYEQYF
TGTGCCAGCAGTTTACGGGGGGCACTATACGAGCAGTACTTC
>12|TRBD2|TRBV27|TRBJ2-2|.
CAIAGDTGELFF
TGTGCAATAGCGGGGGACACCGGGGAGCTGTTTTTT
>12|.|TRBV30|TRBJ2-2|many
CAWSLTAGELFF
TGTGCCTGGAGTTTAACAGCCGGGGAGCTGTTTTTT
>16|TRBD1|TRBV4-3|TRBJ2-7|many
CASSQGTGGLSYEQYF
TGCGCCAGCAGCCAGGGGACAGGGGGGTTGTCCTACGAGCAGTACTTC
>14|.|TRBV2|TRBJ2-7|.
CASTVGTGSYEQYF
TGTGCCAGCACCGTGGGGACGGGCTCCTACGAGCAGTACTTC
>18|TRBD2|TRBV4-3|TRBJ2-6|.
CASSPDGGRIAGANVLTF
TGCGCCAGCAGCCCGGATGGCGGGAGAATCGCTGGGGCCAACGTCCTGACTTTC
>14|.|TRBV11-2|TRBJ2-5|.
CASSSWSHQETQYF
TGTGCCAGCAGCTCGTGGAGCCATCAAGAGACCCAGTACTTC
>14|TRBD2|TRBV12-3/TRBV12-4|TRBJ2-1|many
CASSLLADHNEQFF
TGTGCCAGCAGTCTACTAGCGGATCACAATGAGCAGTTCTTC
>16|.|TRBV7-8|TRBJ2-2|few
CASSLAGEANTGELFF
TGTGCCAGCAGCTTAGCGGGAGAGGCGAACACCGGGGAGCTGTTTTTT
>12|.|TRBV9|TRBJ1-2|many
CASSSSRGGYTF
TGTGCCAGCAGTAGTTCCAGGGGTGGCTACACCTTC
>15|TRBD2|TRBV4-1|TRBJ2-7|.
CASSLAGGFPYEQYF
TGCGCCAGCAGCCTAGCGGGGGGGTTCCCCTACGAGCAGTACTTC
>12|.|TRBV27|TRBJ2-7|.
CASSFIGREQYF
TGTGCCAGCAGTTTTATCGGTCGCGAGCAGTACTTC
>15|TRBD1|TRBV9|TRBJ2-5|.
CASSVVGTGVETQYF
TGTGCCAGCAGCGTAGTCGGGACAGGGGTAGAGACCCAGTACTTC